This T cell receptor (beta chain) was sequenced during a study of T cell responses to AZD1222 COVID-19 vaccine. Generated by immunoSEQ multiplex PCR, the TCRdb table keeps only in-frame clones and is missing some. Among fewer than 180,000 clones listed, around 94% were seen once. Germline V CDR1 and CDR2: LGHDT, YNNKEL (reference sequence). Trimming took 6 bases from V and 0 from J, leaving 3 bases between them. CDR3 length: 12 residues. The sequences come from peripheral blood, collected on day 0 of AZD1222 vaccination. The chain has TRBV3-1 (or the pseudogene TRBV3-2) and TRBJ1-3; D is unresolved. This TCR derives from an adult in good health. CDR3 region: CASRLSGNTIYF. Written as DNA, the CDR3 is TGTGCCAGCAGACTCTCTGGAAACACCATATATTTT.